Below, one T cell receptor beta chain is given with its context. Its antigen remains unidentified. The sample originates from a study of vaccination effects on CD4 cells after COVID-19. The overall study: Post-vaccine sampling took place a median of 72 days after the second dose. Broader study findings: Vaccine- and infection-induced clones showed marked clonal contraction late following vaccination. There were few convalescent patients in the study and no early post-infection timepoints.

Germline V gene data show CDR1 as MNHEY and CDR2 as SVGAGI. V lost 0 bases to trimming and J lost 12 bases, with 14 bases between them. This CDR3 has 13 residues. TCRdb's copy holds only in-frame clones and misses some; the assay was immunoSEQ multiplex PCR. The sample consists of 23,000 or so clones, roughly 79% of them appearing once. CD4+ T cells specific for antigen were expanded with viral peptide pools by the ViraFEST assay before sequencing. Scientists isolated CD4+ T cells after an approximately 10-day culture period ended. Each person got two doses of an mRNA SARS-CoV-2 vaccine, BNT162b2 or mRNA-1273. The authors exchanged half the medium for IL-2 medium on days 3 and 7.

The chain recombines TRBV6-5 with TRBJ2-5; D unclear. The sequence derives from a human donor who received a COVID-19 vaccine. Some clones in this sample may be carry-over from other donors' samples. Source: CD4+ T cells from PBMCs cultured with SARS-CoV-2 spike peptides, taken after COVID-19 vaccination. CDR3 loop: CASSYSASVRKYF. CDR3 nucleotide sequence: TGTGCCAGCAGTTACTCAGCCAGCGTCAGAAAGTACTTC.